This entry describes one TCR beta chain. Only in-frame clones appear in the TCRdb table, and some are missing; sequencing was by immunoSEQ multiplex PCR. This sample has about 95,000 clones, with about 83% found just once. These data originate in a study of radiotherapy plus CTLA-4 blockade in lung cancer. This CDR3 region has 16 residues. The V gene's germline CDR1 is SGHKS and CDR2 YYEKEE (reference sequence). V lost 0 bases, J lost 4 bases, and 14 bases lay in between. Sequencing was performed on peripheral blood, taken from a patient treated with radiotherapy plus ipilimumab. The source is a human donor with non-small cell lung cancer who had stable disease on radiotherapy plus ipilimumab. The chain is built from TRBV5-5 and TRBJ2-1; possible D gene TRBD2, 7 bases. Written as DNA, the CDR3 is TGTGCCAGCAGCTTGGCTGTCGGGGGGCTATACAATGAGCAGTTCTTC. Encoded protein: CASSLAVGGLYNEQFF.